This T cell receptor (beta chain) was identified during a study of CD8 T cells in Susac syndrome. Losses at the gene ends were 5 bases for V and 2 bases for J; bases not matched to a gene: 5. The CDR3 totals 17 residues. From blood CD8+ and CD4+ T cells, TCR beta sequences were generated. RNA, at about 0.5 to 1 ug, was reverse transcribed with random hexamers. TCRdb passed the immunoSEQ multiplex PCR reads through MiXCR, listing each CDR3 protein once. The table includes more than 250,000 distinct CDR3 sequences, 90% to 95% detected once. This clonotype originated in a human donor with multiple sclerosis. The sequenced sample was CD4+ T cells from PBMCs. The V gene is TRBV12-3 or TRBV12-4, the J gene TRBJ2-5; TRBD2 agrees at 16 bases. The CDR3 DNA sequence: TGTGCCAGCAGTGAACCGGGACTAGCGGGGGGGCAAGAGACCCAGTACTTC. Protein: CASSEPGLAGGQETQYF.